This T cell receptor (beta chain) derives from a study of shared clonotypes between healthy human individuals. Broader study findings: The diversity represented, both genetic and in exposure history, was limited by few donors. The sampled material consisted only of blood, and tissue repertoires are likely to differ. Non-shared clonotypes showed lower generation probabilities than clonotypes common to all four donors.

Roughly 200 ng DNA, approximately 30,000 T cell genomes, went into each sorted-subset replicate PCR. Assay: immunoSEQ multiplex PCR; the TCRdb copy retains only in-frame clones and omits some. There are over 2 million clones in the sample; 85% to 95% occur only once, and 0.3% to 0.4% lies in the top ten. To note about this clone: Its target is not known.

Germline V gives CDR1 SGHDT, CDR2 YYEEEE. The V and J ends lost 3 bases and 4 bases respectively, with 13 bases between them. The CDR3 sequence is 15 residues long. The chain carries TRBV5-6 and TRBJ1-4, with unresolved D. This TCR was recovered from a man between 18 and 29 years old in good health. Some clones in this sample may be carry-over from other donors' samples. Specimen: naive CD4+ T cells from PBMCs. The sample's subset: CD45RA+ positively selected. As DNA, the CDR3 is TGTGCCAGCAGCTCCCCTCACAGCGATAATGAAAAACTGTTTTTT. Its protein product is CASSSPHSDNEKLFF.